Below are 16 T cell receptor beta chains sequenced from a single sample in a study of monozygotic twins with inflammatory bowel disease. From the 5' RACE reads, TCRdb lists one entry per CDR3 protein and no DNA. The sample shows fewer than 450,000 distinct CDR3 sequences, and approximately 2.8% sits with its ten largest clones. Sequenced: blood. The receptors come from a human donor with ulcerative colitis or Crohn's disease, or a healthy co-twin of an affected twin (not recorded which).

The CDR3 here is CASSGVGLKDEKLFF. The rearrangement uses TRBV5-1 and TRBJ1-4. The CDR3 covers 15 residues. Germline V gene data show CDR1 as SGHRS and CDR2 as YFSETQ.

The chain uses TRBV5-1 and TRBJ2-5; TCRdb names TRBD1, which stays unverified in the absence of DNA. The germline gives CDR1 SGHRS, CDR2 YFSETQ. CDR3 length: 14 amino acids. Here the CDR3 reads CASSSQGNQETQYF.

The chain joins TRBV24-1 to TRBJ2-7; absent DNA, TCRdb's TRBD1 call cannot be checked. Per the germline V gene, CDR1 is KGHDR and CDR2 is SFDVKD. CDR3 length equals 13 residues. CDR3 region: CATSDATGREQYF.

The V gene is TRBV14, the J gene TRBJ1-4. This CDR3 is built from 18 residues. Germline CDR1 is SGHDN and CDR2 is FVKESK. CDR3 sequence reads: CASSQEARGRRRSEKLFF.

The CDR3 sequence: CSARGGQARETQYF. The chain couples TRBV20-1 to TRBJ2-5; TCRdb proposes TRBD1, but this gene call is untestable without DNA. There are 14 residues in the CDR3. Looked up from germline, CDR1 is DFQATT and CDR2 is SNEGSKA (reference sequence).

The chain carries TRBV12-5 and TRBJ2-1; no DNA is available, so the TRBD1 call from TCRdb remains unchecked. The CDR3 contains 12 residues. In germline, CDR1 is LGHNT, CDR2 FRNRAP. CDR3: CASGTGQGEQFF.

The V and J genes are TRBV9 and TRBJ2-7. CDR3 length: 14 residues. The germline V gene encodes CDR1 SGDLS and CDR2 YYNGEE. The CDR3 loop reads CASSAQINPNEQYF.

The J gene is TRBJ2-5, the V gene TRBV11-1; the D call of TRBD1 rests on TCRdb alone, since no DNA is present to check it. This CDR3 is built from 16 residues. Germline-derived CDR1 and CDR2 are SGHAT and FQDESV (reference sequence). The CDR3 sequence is CASSSSLGTAQETQYF.

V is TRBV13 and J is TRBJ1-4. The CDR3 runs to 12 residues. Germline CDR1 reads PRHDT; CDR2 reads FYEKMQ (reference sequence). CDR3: CASSLDQGKLFF. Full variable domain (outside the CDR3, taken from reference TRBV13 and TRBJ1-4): AAGVIQSPRHLIKEKRETATLKCYPIPRHDTVYWYQQGPGQDPQFLISFYEKMQSDKGSIPDRFSAQQFSDYHSELNMSSLELGDSALYFCASSLDQGKLFFGSGTQLSVL.

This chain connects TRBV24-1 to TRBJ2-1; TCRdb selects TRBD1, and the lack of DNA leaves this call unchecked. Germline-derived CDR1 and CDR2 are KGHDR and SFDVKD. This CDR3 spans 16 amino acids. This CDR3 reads CATSDSRDSPSDEQFF.

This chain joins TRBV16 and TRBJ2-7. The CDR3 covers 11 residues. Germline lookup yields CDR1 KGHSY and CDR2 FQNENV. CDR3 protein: CASSQWSEQYF.

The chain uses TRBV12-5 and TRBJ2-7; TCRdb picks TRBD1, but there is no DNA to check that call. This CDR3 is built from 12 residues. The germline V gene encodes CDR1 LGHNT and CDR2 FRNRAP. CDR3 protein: CASGPRPSEQYF.

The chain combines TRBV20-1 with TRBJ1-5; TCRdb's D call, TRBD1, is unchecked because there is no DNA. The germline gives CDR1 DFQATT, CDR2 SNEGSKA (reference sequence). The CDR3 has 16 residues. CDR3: CSAGLTGAGTHQPQHF.

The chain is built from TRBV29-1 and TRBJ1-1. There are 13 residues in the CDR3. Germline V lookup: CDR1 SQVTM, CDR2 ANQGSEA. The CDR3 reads CSVSPQMNTEAFF. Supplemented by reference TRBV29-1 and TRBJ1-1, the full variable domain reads SAVISQKPSRDICQRGTSLTIQCQVDSQVTMMFWYRQQPGQSLTLIATANQGSEATYESGFVIDKFPISRPNLTFSTLTVSNMSPEDSSIYLCSVSPQMNTEAFFGQGTRLTVV.

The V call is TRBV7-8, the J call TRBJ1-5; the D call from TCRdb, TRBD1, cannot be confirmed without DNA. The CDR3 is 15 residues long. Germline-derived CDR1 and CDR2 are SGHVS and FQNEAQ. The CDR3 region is CASSPQGASNQPQHF.

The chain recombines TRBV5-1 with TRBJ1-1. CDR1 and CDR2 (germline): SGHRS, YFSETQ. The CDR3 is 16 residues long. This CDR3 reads CASSSGRRSMNTEAFF.